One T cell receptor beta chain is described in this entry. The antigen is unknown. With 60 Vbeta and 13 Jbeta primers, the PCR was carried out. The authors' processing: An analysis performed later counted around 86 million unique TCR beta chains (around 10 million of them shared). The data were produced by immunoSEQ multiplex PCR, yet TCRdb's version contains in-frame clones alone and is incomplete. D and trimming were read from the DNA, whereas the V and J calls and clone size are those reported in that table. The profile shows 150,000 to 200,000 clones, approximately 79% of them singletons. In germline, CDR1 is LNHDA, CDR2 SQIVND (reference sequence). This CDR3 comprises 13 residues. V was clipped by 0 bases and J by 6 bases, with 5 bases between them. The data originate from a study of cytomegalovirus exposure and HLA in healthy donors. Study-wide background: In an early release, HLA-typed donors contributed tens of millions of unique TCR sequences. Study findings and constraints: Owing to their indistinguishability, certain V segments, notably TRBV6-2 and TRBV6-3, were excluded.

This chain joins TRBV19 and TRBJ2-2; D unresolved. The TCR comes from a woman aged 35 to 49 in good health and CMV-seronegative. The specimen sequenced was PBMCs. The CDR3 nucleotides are TGTGCCAGTAGTATAGATCTAGCCGGGGAGCTGTTTTTT. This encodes CASSIDLAGELFF.